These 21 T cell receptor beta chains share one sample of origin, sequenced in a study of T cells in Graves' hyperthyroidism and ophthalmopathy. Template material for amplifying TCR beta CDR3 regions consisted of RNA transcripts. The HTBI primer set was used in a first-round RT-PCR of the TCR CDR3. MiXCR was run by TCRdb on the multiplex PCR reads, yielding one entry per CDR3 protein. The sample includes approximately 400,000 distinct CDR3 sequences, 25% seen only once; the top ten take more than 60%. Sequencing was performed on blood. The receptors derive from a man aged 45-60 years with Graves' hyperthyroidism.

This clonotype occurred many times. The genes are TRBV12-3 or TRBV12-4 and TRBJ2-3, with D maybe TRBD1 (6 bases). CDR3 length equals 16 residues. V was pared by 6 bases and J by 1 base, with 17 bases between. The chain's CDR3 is CASSPIGGIGTDTQYF. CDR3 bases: TGTGCCAGCAGCCCAATAGGGGGTATTGGCACAGATACGCAGTATTTT.

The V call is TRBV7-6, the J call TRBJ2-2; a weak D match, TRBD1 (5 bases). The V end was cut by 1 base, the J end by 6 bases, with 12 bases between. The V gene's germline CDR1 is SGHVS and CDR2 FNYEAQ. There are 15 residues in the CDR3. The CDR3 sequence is CASSLETGPSGELFF. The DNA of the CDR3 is TGTGCCAGCAGCTTAGAAACAGGACCCTCCGGGGAGCTGTTTTTT.

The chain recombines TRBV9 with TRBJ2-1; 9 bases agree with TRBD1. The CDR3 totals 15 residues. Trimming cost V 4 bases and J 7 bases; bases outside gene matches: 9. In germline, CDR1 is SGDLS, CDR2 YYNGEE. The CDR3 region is CASSPRQGVGNEQFF. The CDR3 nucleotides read TGTGCCAGCAGCCCCCGACAGGGGGTTGGGAATGAGCAGTTCTTC. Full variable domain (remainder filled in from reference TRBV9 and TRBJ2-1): DSGVTQTPKHLITATGQRVTLRCSPRSGDLSVYWYQQSLDQGLQFLIQYYNGEERAKGNILERFSAQQFPDLHSELNLSSLELGDSALYFCASSPRQGVGNEQFFGPGTRLTVL.

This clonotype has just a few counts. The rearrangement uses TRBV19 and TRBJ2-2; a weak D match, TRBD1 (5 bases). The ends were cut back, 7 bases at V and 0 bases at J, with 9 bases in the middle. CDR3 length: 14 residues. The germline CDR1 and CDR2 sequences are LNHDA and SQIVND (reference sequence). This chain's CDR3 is CASKGAANTGELFF. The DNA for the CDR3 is TGTGCCAGTAAAGGGGCGGCGAACACCGGGGAGCTGTTTTTT.

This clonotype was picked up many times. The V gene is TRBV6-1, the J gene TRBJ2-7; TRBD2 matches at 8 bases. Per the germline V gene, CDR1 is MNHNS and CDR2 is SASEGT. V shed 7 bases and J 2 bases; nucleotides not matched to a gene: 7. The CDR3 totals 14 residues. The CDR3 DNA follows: TGTGCCAGCAAAGGGAGCGGGAGCCCCTACGAGCAGTACTTC. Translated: CASKGSGSPYEQYF.

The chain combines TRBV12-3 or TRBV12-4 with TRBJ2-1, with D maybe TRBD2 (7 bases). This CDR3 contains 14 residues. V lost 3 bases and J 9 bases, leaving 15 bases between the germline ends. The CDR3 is CASSLGGGTSEQFF. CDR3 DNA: TGTGCCAGCAGTTTGGGGGGGGGCACTTCTGAGCAGTTCTTC.

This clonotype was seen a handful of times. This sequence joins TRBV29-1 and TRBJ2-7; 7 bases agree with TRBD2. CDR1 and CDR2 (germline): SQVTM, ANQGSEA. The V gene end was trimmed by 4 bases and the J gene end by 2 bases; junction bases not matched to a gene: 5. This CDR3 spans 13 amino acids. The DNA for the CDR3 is TGCAGCGTTGGTCTAGCGGATGCCTACGAGCAGTACTTC. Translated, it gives CSVGLADAYEQYF.

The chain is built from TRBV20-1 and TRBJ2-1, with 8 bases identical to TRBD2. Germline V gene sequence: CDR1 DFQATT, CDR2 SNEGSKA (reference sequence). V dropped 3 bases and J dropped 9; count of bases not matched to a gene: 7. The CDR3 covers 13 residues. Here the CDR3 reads CSARGTRLSEQFF. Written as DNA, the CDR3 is TGCAGTGCTAGGGGGACTAGGCTTAGTGAGCAGTTCTTC.

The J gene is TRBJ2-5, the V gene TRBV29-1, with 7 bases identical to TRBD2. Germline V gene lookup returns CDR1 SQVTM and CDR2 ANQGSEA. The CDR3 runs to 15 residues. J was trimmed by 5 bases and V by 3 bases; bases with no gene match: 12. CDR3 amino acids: CSVDRSLALMETQYF. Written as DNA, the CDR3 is TGCAGCGTTGATCGCTCACTAGCGTTGATGGAGACCCAGTACTTC.

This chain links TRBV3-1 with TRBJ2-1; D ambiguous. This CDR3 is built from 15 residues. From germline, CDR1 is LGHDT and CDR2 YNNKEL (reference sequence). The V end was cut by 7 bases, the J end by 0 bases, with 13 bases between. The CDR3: CASNLFPSSYNEQFF. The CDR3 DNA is TGTGCCAGCAACCTGTTTCCTAGCTCCTACAATGAGCAGTTCTTC.

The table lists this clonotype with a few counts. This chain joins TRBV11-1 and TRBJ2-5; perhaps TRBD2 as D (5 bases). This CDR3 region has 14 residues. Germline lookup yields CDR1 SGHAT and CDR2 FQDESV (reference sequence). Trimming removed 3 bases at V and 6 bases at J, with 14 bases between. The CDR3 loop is CASSFESRGKTQYF. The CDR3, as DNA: TGTGCCAGCAGCTTTGAGTCCCGGGGAAAGACCCAGTACTTC.

CDR3: CASSYSQTANEKLFF. The CDR3 region has the DNA TGTGCCAGCAGTTACTCGCAGACAGCGAATGAAAAACTGTTTTTT. The J gene is TRBJ1-4, the V gene TRBV6-2 or TRBV6-3; D might be TRBD1 (5 bases). This CDR3 region has 15 residues. Germline lookup yields CDR1 MNHEY and CDR2 SVGEGT. The V gene lost 0 bases and the J gene lost 5 bases, with 10 bases spanning the gap.

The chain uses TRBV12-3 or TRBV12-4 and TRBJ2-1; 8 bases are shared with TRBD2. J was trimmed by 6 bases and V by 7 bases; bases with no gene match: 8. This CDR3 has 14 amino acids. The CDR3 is CASTSPAGVNEQFF. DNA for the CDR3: TGTGCCAGCACCTCTCCAGCGGGAGTCAATGAGCAGTTCTTC.

CDR3 sequence reads: CASSRLSGAEAFF. The DNA of the CDR3 is TGTGCCAGCAGTCGCCTGAGTGGCGCTGAAGCTTTCTTT. The chain joins TRBV3-1 to TRBJ1-1; D uncertain. CDR1 and CDR2 (germline): LGHDT, YNNKEL (reference sequence). The CDR3 contains 13 residues. Trimming removed 6 bases from V and 6 bases from J, with 14 bases in between.

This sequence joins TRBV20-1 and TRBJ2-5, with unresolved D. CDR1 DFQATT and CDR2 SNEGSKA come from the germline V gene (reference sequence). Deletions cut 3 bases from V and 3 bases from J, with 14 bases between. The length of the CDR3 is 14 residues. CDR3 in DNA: TGCAGTGCTAGTGATGGCAGTCCGAAAGAGACCCAGTACTTC. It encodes CSASDGSPKETQYF.

The CDR3, as DNA: TGTGCCACCAGTGTTGGGGACCATACGCAGTATTTT. Encoded protein: CATSVGDHTQYF. This chain connects TRBV24-1 to TRBJ2-3; D is tentatively TRBD1 or TRBD2 (5 bases each). The CDR3 has 12 residues. The ends were cut back, 5 bases at V and 7 bases at J, with 9 bases in the middle. CDR1 is KGHDR and CDR2 is SFDVKD in the germline V gene.

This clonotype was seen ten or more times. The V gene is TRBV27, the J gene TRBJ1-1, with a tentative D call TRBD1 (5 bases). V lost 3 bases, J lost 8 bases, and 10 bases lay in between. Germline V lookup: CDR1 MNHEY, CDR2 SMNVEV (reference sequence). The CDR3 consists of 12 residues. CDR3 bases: TGTGCCAGCAGTTTTTTGGGACTGGAAGCTTTCTTT. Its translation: CASSFLGLEAFF.

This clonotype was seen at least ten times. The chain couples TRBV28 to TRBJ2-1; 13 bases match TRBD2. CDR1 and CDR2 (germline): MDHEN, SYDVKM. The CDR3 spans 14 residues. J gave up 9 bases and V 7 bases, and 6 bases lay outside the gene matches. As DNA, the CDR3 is TGTGCCAGCACTACGGGACTAGCGGGAACTGAGCAGTTCTTC. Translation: CASTTGLAGTEQFF.

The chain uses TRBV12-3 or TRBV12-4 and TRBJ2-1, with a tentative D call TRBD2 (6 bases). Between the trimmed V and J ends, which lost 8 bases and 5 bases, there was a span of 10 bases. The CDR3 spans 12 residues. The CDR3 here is CASSAGNNEQFF. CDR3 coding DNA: TGTGCCAGCTCGGCGGGAAACAATGAGCAGTTCTTC.

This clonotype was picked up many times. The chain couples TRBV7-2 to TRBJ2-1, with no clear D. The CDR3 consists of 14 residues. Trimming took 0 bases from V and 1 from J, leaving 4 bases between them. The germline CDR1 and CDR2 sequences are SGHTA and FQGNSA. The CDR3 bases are TGTGCCAGCAGCTTAGCCAATTCCTACAATGAGCAGTTCTTC. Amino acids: CASSLANSYNEQFF. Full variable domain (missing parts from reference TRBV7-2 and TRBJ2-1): GAGVSQSPSNKVTEKGKDVELRCDPISGHTALYWYRQSLGQGLEFLIYFQGNSAPDKSGLPSDRFSAERTGGSVSTLTIQRTQQEDSAVYLCASSLANSYNEQFFGPGTRLTVL.

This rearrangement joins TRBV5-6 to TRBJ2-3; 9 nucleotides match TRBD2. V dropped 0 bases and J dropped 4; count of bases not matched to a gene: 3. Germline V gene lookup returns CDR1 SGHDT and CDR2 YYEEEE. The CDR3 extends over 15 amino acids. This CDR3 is CASSLVSSGADTQYF. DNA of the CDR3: TGTGCCAGCAGCTTGGTGTCTAGCGGGGCAGATACGCAGTATTTT.